This T cell receptor beta chain derives from a study of T cell responses to AZD1222 COVID-19 vaccine. Findings and caveats of the study: Just a handful of AZD1222 recipients were seropositive at baseline. Mostly white British, mostly female donors; authors suggested clonal diversity may be underestimated.

Only in-frame clones appear in the TCRdb table, and some are missing; sequencing was by immunoSEQ multiplex PCR. The repertoire consists of about 99,000 clones, with around 92% occurring once and the leading ten covering around 45%. To note about this clone: What it binds is unknown.

Germline CDR1 LNHDA, CDR2 SQIVND (reference sequence). The CDR3 is 13 amino acids. Trimming removed 5 bases at V and 4 bases at J, with 6 bases between. The chain joins TRBV19 to TRBJ1-6; D gene unclear. This TCR derives from an adult in good health. Source: peripheral blood, taken on day 0 of AZD1222 vaccination. The CDR3 protein is CASSDSYNSPLHF. CDR3 nucleotide sequence: TGTGCCAGTAGTGACTCATATAATTCACCCCTCCACTTT.